The 17 T cell receptor beta chains in this list originate from one sample, sequenced in a study of identical twins. TCRdb itself ran the 5' RACE reads through MiXCR, one entry per CDR3 protein. The data contain hundreds of thousands of distinct CDR3 sequences, approximately 7% of them singletons. The data also belong to a second study, concerning yellow fever vaccine responses in identical twins.

The sample comprised memory (CD45RO+) T cells sorted from blood. These receptors were taken from a woman aged 18-29 years in good health.

This clonotype came up many times. The V call is TRBV7-2, the J call TRBJ1-4, with D tentatively TRBD1 (6 bases). Per germline, CDR1 SGHTA and CDR2 FQGNSA. The CDR3 is made up of 16 amino acids. V was trimmed by 5 bases and J by 8 bases, leaving 21 bases between them. CDR3 protein: CASSLLVTGLGEKLFF. Written as DNA, the CDR3 is TGTGCCAGCAGCCTACTCGTGACAGGATTGGGAGAAAAACTGTTTTTT.

DNA for the CDR3: TGTGCCAGTACTGGGGGGGTAAGGTCACCCCTCCACTTT. It translates to CASTGGVRSPLHF. This sequence joins TRBV19 and TRBJ1-6, with D tentatively TRBD1 (5 bases). The V gene lost 7 bases and the J gene lost 10 bases, with 14 bases spanning the gap. This CDR3 contains 13 residues. The germline gives CDR1 LNHDA, CDR2 SQIVND (reference sequence).

This clonotype was found a few times. The chain recombines TRBV6-5 with TRBJ2-7, with D possibly being TRBD1 (5 bases). Germline CDR1 and CDR2: MNHEY and SVGAGI. This CDR3 comprises 13 residues. Trimming pared 0 bases from V and 5 bases from J, leaving 8 bases between. CDR3 coding DNA: TGTGCCAGCAGTTACTCGACAGCAAACGAGCAGTACTTC. Residues: CASSYSTANEQYF.

This clonotype was detected only a few times. V and J are TRBV20-1 and TRBJ2-7; D is possibly TRBD1 or TRBD2 (5 bases each). The germline CDR1 and CDR2 sequences are DFQATT and SNEGSKA (reference sequence). The CDR3 sequence is 13 residues long. Trimming cost V 5 bases and J 3 bases, with 14 bases left between them. The CDR3 loop is CSAGRDAGYEQYF. CDR3 DNA: TGCAGTGCTGGCCGGGACGCCGGCTACGAGCAGTACTTC.

This rearrangement joins TRBV20-1 to TRBJ2-1, with TRBD2 identical over 11 bases. There are 18 residues in the CDR3. V was pared by 6 bases and J by 6 bases, with 19 bases of the junction left unmatched. In germline, CDR1 is DFQATT, CDR2 SNEGSKA (reference sequence). As DNA, the CDR3 is TGCAGTGCACCCGGTGGGCTAGCGGGGGGCGGGGCCGGCAATGAGCAGTTCTTC. Protein product: CSAPGGLAGGGAGNEQFF.

The chain recombines TRBV6-1 with TRBJ2-2, with 7 positions matching TRBD1. Germline trimming cut 7 bases from V and 3 bases from J; bases unmatched to any gene: 5. The CDR3 is made up of 14 amino acids. Germline loops: CDR1 MNHNS, CDR2 SASEGT. The CDR3 sequence: CASIRQGDTGELFF. CDR3 DNA sequence: TGTGCCAGCATAAGACAGGGTGACACCGGGGAGCTGTTTTTT.

The V and J genes are TRBV18 and TRBJ2-3; D possibly corresponds to TRBD1 (5 bases). CDR3 length: 17 amino acids. Germline values: CDR1 KGHSH, CDR2 LQKENI. Trimming took 2 bases from V and 0 from J, leaving 15 bases between them. The DNA for the CDR3 is TGTGCCAGCTCACCAAGCCAGGGTTCTATAAGCACAGATACGCAGTATTTT. Translating gives CASSPSQGSISTDTQYF.

This clonotype appeared many times. The rearrangement joins TRBV20-1 to TRBJ1-1; TRBD1 is a possible D gene (5 bases). The V end lost 4 bases, the J end lost 0 bases, and 15 bases lay between the germline ends. The CDR3 consists of 15 residues. Germline-derived CDR1 and CDR2 are DFQATT and SNEGSKA (reference sequence). The CDR3 region is CSATPGQSMNTEAFF. The CDR3, as DNA: TGCAGTGCTACCCCCGGACAAAGTATGAACACTGAAGCTTTCTTT.

This clonotype was seen a few times. The gene calls are TRBV12-3 or TRBV12-4 and TRBJ2-6; D ambiguous. This CDR3 comprises 16 residues. V was cut by 4 bases and J by 0 bases, with 10 bases left in between. The CDR3 DNA reads as TGTGCCAGCAGTTCAGTTGTCCGCTCTGGGGCCAACGTCCTGACTTTC. This gives the protein CASSSVVRSGANVLTF.

This clonotype was seen ten or more times. This chain links TRBV12-3 or TRBV12-4 with TRBJ2-2; D may be TRBD2 (5 bases). This CDR3 comprises 15 residues. V shed 2 bases and J shed 0 bases, with 7 bases lying between them. The chain's CDR3 is CASSLNGANTGELFF. The DNA of the CDR3 is TGTGCCAGCAGTTTAAACGGGGCGAACACCGGGGAGCTGTTTTTT.

Ten or more counts support this clonotype. The gene calls are TRBV25-1 and TRBJ2-7; 8 positions match TRBD1. This CDR3 comprises 18 residues. V was clipped by 3 bases and J by 0 bases; unmatched bases: 13. Germline V gives CDR1 MGHDK, CDR2 SYGVNS. CDR3 in DNA: TGTGCCAGCAGTGACCGACGCCGGATTGACAGGGGCTCCTACGAGCAGTACTTC. Translation gives CASSDRRRIDRGSYEQYF.

Many counts were recorded for this clonotype. The gene calls are TRBV7-2 and TRBJ1-1; D is possibly TRBD1 (5 bases). Germline V gene data show CDR1 as SGHTA and CDR2 as FQGNSA. The CDR3 has 15 amino acids. V was trimmed by 5 bases and J by 0 bases, leaving 13 bases between them. CDR3 nucleotide sequence: TGTGCCAGCAGCCCGAGGACAACAATGAACACTGAAGCTTTCTTT. As protein: CASSPRTTMNTEAFF.

V and J are TRBV4-2 and TRBJ2-1, with D possibly matching TRBD2 (5 bases). Germline V gene data show CDR1 as LGHNA and CDR2 as YNFKEQ. This CDR3 has 16 residues. Trimming left V 3 bases short and J 0 bases short, with 12 bases between. The CDR3 nucleotides read TGTGCCAGCAGCCACACAGCGGAAAGCTCCTACAATGAGCAGTTCTTC. Protein: CASSHTAESSYNEQFF.

This clonotype was seen many times. The gene calls are TRBV5-1 and TRBJ2-3, with D unresolved. The CDR3 consists of 13 residues. The germline V and J ends were trimmed by 1 base and 4 bases, with 7 bases remaining between them. Germline V gene sequence: CDR1 SGHRS, CDR2 YFSETQ. In DNA form, the CDR3 reads TGCGCCAGCAGCTTGTCTGGGGCAGATACGCAGTATTTT. Translated, it gives CASSLSGADTQYF.

Ten or more counts support this clonotype. The V gene is TRBV20-1, the J gene TRBJ2-7; D ambiguous. Germline V gene sequence: CDR1 DFQATT, CDR2 SNEGSKA (reference sequence). Trimming took off 4 bases at V and 0 bases at J, with 13 bases between the two ends. This CDR3 has 14 amino acids. The CDR3 loop is CSATPATSSYEQYV. CDR3 in DNA: TGCAGTGCTACACCGGCCACGAGCTCCTACGAGCAGTACGTC.

The chain couples TRBV11-1 to TRBJ2-7; 12 positions match TRBD2. Germline assignment: CDR1 SGHAT and CDR2 FQDESV (reference sequence). The CDR3 totals 18 residues. Losses at the gene ends were 5 bases for V and 4 bases for J; bases not matched to a gene: 15. CDR3: CASSRAGTSGPERYEQYF. CDR3 nucleotide sequence: TGTGCCAGCAGCCGCGCTGGGACTAGCGGGCCCGAGAGGTACGAGCAGTACTTC.

This chain links TRBV6-1 with TRBJ2-3, with 7 bases identical to TRBD2. Germline V gene lookup returns CDR1 MNHNS and CDR2 SASEGT. V trimming: 8 bases; J trimming: 1 base; junction bases outside the gene matches: 6. The CDR3 contains 14 residues. The CDR3 here is CASGKRGGTDTQYF. CDR3 DNA sequence: TGTGCCAGCGGAAAACGGGGGGGCACAGATACGCAGTATTTT.